This TCR beta chain appears in the sequencing data of a study of blood T cell repertoires in COVID-19. Study-wide context: Acute and convalescent COVID-19 specimens originated in the United States, Italy and Spain. PBMCs, B-cell-depleted T cells, or T cells provided the cDNA or gDNA that made up the material.

As processed by the authors: Nucleated cell number was recorded as an estimate derived from reference gene primer amplification. The protocol was immunoSEQ multiplex PCR, while the TCRdb copy is restricted to in-frame clones and leaves out a portion. D and trimming were read from the DNA, whereas the V and J calls and clone size are those reported in that table. The sample includes approximately 52,000 clones, roughly 91% seen only once; the top ten take around 3%. The germline CDR1 and CDR2 sequences are MGHRA and YSYEKL. This CDR3 is built from 16 residues. V was clipped by 7 bases and J by 1 base; unmatched bases: 11.

This chain joins TRBV4-1 and TRBJ1-1; 8 bases are shared with TRBD1. Sequencing was performed on peripheral blood. The clonotype originates from a human donor in a cohort sampled during active COVID-19. CDR3 DNA sequence: TGCGCCAGCACCGAGACGGACAGGGTATCGAACACTGAAGCTTTCTTT. Protein: CASTETDRVSNTEAFF.